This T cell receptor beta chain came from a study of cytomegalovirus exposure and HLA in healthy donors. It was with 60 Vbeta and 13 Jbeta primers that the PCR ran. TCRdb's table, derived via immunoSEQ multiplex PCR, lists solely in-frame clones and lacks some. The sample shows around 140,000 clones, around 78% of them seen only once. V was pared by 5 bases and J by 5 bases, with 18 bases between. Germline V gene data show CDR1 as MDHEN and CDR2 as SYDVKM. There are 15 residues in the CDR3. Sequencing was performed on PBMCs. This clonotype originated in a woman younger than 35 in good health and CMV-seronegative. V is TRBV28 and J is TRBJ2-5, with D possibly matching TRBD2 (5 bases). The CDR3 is CASSPSGGSRETQYF. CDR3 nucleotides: TGTGCCAGCAGTCCGTCGGGCGGGTCACGGGAGACCCAGTACTTC.